This T cell receptor (beta chain) was sequenced in a study of T cell clones after liver transplantation. Of note for this clone: Its antigen remains unidentified.

Germline V gene sequence: CDR1 KGHSH, CDR2 LQKENI. The CDR3 extends over 17 amino acids. The V and J ends lost 2 bases and 3 bases respectively, with 19 bases between them. Overall study results and limits: Low donor cell numbers restricted donor-reactive repertoire measurement in a couple of subjects.

Some clones are missing from TCRdb's copy, which holds only in-frame ones; the method was immunoSEQ multiplex PCR. This sample carries roughly 18,000 clones, approximately 92% of them seen once, and the ten largest clones take approximately 13%. The receptor was isolated from a human patient who received a liver transplant. The T cells may come from the graft donor. Sample: CD8+ T cells from blood, taken approximately 3.5 years after liver transplant. The rearrangement uses TRBV18 and TRBJ2-5; the D gene could be TRBD1 or TRBD2 (5 bases each). CDR3 DNA sequence: TGTGCCAGCTCACCAGGGACGGACGGGACCAATAAAGAGACCCAGTACTTC. Protein sequence: CASSPGTDGTNKETQYF. The full variable domain, rest sourced from reference TRBV18 and TRBJ2-5, is NAGVMQNPRHLVRRRGQEARLRCSPMKGHSHVYWYRQLPEEGLKFMVYLQKENIIDESGMPKERFSAEFPKEGPSILRIQQVVRGDSAAYFCASSPGTDGTNKETQYFGPGTRLLVL.